These 12 T cell receptor beta chains share one sample of origin, sequenced in a study of human T cells and chemical hapten exposure. TCRdb reprocessed the RACE reads with MiXCR, giving one entry per CDR3 protein. The sample includes tens of thousands of distinct CDR3 sequences, about 6.6% of them seen just once. As for time point: patch test 2, 6 weeks after DPC sensitization. Treatment specified: therapeutic diphenylcyclopropenone sensitization with weekly scalp DPC. The source was whole blood, collected in connection with sensitization to the hapten diphenylcyclopropenone (DPC). These receptors were collected from a woman aged 30 to 39 with alopecia areata. Some clones in this sample may be carry-over from other donors' samples.

This clonotype was seen many times. The chain joins TRBV6-1 to TRBJ1-5; possible D gene TRBD1, 6 bases. V lost 3 bases to trimming and J lost 2 bases, with 14 bases between them. The CDR3 consists of 16 residues. Per germline, CDR1 MNHNS and CDR2 SASEGT. CDR3 region: CASSDRGAYGNQPQHF. The CDR3, as DNA: TGTGCCAGCAGTGACAGGGGCGCTTATGGCAATCAGCCCCAGCATTTT.

This clonotype was observed at least ten times. The rearrangement uses TRBV7-8 and TRBJ1-3; no definite D call. The CDR3 has 14 residues. The germline V gene has CDR1 SGHVS and CDR2 FQNEAQ. Trimming cost V 5 bases and J 8 bases, with 16 bases left between them. For the CDR3, the DNA is TGTGCCAGCAGCCCGACGGAGACACAAGACACCATATATTTT. Residues: CASSPTETQDTIYF.

V gene TRBV7-2 combines with J gene TRBJ1-4, with 11 bases fitting TRBD1. V lost 5 bases and J lost 5; bases outside the gene matches: 1. Germline loops: CDR1 SGHTA, CDR2 FQGNSA. The CDR3 loop spans 14 amino acids. CDR3 sequence reads: CASSRDRGNEKLFF. The CDR3 DNA is TGTGCCAGCAGCCGGGACAGGGGGAATGAAAAACTGTTTTTT. The whole variable domain, remainder taken from reference TRBV7-2 and TRBJ1-4, is GAGVSQSPSNKVTEKGKDVELRCDPISGHTALYWYRQSLGQGLEFLIYFQGNSAPDKSGLPSDRFSAERTGGSVSTLTIQRTQQEDSAVYLCASSRDRGNEKLFFGSGTQLSVL.

V usage is TRBV6-5 and J usage is TRBJ1-6; D is ambiguous. The CDR3 runs to 14 residues. Germline-derived CDR1 and CDR2 are MNHEY and SVGAGI. Trimming took 0 bases from V and 8 from J, leaving 8 bases between them. The CDR3 coding sequence is TGTGCCAGCAGTTACTCGAGGCTAGATTCACCCCTCCACTTT. Protein sequence: CASSYSRLDSPLHF.

This clonotype was recorded at least ten times. The V gene is TRBV30, the J gene TRBJ2-7; D is perhaps TRBD1 or TRBD2 (6 bases each). This CDR3 spans 12 amino acids. With 6 bases removed from V and 3 bases from J, the gap between germline ends came to 12 bases. From germline, CDR1 is GTSNPN and CDR2 SVGIG (reference sequence). CDR3 protein: CACRRGFYEQYF. As DNA, the CDR3 is TGTGCCTGCCGGAGGGGGTTCTACGAGCAGTACTTC.

This clonotype was counted between two and nine times. This chain links TRBV24-1 with TRBJ1-2, with D uncertain. The CDR3 runs to 12 residues. The ends were cut back, 3 bases at V and 8 bases at J, with 9 bases in the middle. Germline loops: CDR1 KGHDR, CDR2 SFDVKD. The CDR3 loop reads CATSDGVWGYTF. CDR3 DNA sequence: TGTGCCACCAGTGATGGGGTGTGGGGCTACACCTTC.

This clonotype was counted a few times. This chain joins TRBV9 and TRBJ2-2; D is perhaps TRBD1 (5 bases). The CDR3 spans 14 residues. The ends were cut back, 6 bases at V and 4 bases at J, with 13 bases in the middle. The germline V gene encodes CDR1 SGDLS and CDR2 YYNGEE. CDR3 sequence (DNA): TGTGCCAGCATGTCAGGGTTGGGCACCGGGGAGCTGTTTTTT. It specifies CASMSGLGTGELFF. The full variable domain, in which reference TRBV9 and TRBJ2-2 provide the parts outside the CDR3, is DSGVTQTPKHLITATGQRVTLRCSPRSGDLSVYWYQQSLDQGLQFLIQYYNGEERAKGNILERFSAQQFPDLHSELNLSSLELGDSALYFCASMSGLGTGELFFGEGSRLTVL.

This clonotype was recorded a few times. The chain recombines TRBV27 with TRBJ2-1; the D is unclear. V dropped 0 bases and J dropped 7 bases, with 4 bases sitting between them. Germline lookup yields CDR1 MNHEY and CDR2 SMNVEV (reference sequence). This CDR3 comprises 12 residues. The DNA for the CDR3 is TGTGCCAGCAGTTTATCTCTGAATGAGCAGTTCTTC. It encodes CASSLSLNEQFF.

This clonotype was counted ten times or more. V gene TRBV12-3 or TRBV12-4 combines with J gene TRBJ2-1, with a possible D match to TRBD2 (5 bases). V was cut by 6 bases and J by 12 bases, with 12 bases left in between. The CDR3 is made up of 11 amino acids. The CDR3 DNA follows: TGTGCCAGCAGCGCTGGACTGTTGCAGTTCTTC. It yields the protein CASSAGLLQFF.

This clonotype appeared a few times. The chain couples TRBV29-1 to TRBJ1-1, with 8 bases lining up with TRBD1. This CDR3 is built from 11 residues. Losses at the gene ends were 1 base for V and 9 bases for J; bases not matched to a gene: 1. Germline V gene sequence: CDR1 SQVTM, CDR2 ANQGSEA. CDR3 nucleotide sequence: TGCAGCGTTGAAGGGACAGGGAAAGCTTTCTTT. Translation: CSVEGTGKAFF.

This chain connects TRBV18 to TRBJ1-5; D is perhaps TRBD1 (5 bases). CDR3 length: 13 amino acids. V lost 5 bases, J lost 4 bases, and 9 bases lay in between. From germline, CDR1 is KGHSH and CDR2 LQKENI. The CDR3 DNA reads as TGTGCCAGCTCAAGAGGGGATAATCAGCCCCAGCATTTT. Its protein is CASSRGDNQPQHF.

This clonotype came up many times. This chain links TRBV6-1 with TRBJ1-5; TRBD1 matches 8 bases. CDR3 length: 13 residues. The ends lost 6 bases at V and 3 bases at J; junction bases unmatched: 1. Germline V gene lookup returns CDR1 MNHNS and CDR2 SASEGT. The CDR3: CASRGQANQPQHF. CDR3 DNA sequence: TGTGCCAGCAGGGGACAGGCCAATCAGCCCCAGCATTTT.